This T cell receptor (beta chain) originates from a study of human T cells and chemical hapten exposure. Study findings and constraints: The number of TCRs above 1 in 1000 frequency did not change after DPC sensitization.

The V gene lost 4 bases and the J gene lost 4 bases, with 7 bases spanning the gap. Germline CDR1 reads SNHLY; CDR2 reads FYNNEI. CDR3 size: 12 residues. Unique molecular identifiers were affixed to discrete cDNA molecules within the library. TCRdb passed the RACE reads through MiXCR, listing each CDR3 protein once. The sample carries 370,000 or so distinct CDR3 sequences, roughly 5% recorded once. Time point noted: patch test 1, 2 weeks after DPC sensitization. The treatment here: therapeutic diphenylcyclopropenone sensitization with weekly scalp DPC. At least ten counts were recorded for this clonotype. Its target is not known.

The chain uses TRBV2 and TRBJ2-5, with D perhaps matching TRBD2 (5 bases). This TCR derives from a woman aged 45-65 years with alopecia areata. Some clones in this sample may be carry-over from other donors' samples. Sequenced here: whole blood, sampled in connection with sensitization to the hapten diphenylcyclopropenone (DPC). The chain's CDR3 is CASSARVETQYF. The CDR3 nucleotides read TGTGCCAGCAGTGCGAGGGTAGAGACCCAGTACTTC. Combining the CDR3 with reference TRBV2 and TRBJ2-5 gives the whole variable domain EPEVTQTPSHQVTQMGQEVILRCVPISNHLYFYWYRQILGQKVEFLVSFYNNEISEKSEIFDDQFSVERPDGSNFTLKIRSTKLEDSAMYFCASSARVETQYFGPGTRLLVL.